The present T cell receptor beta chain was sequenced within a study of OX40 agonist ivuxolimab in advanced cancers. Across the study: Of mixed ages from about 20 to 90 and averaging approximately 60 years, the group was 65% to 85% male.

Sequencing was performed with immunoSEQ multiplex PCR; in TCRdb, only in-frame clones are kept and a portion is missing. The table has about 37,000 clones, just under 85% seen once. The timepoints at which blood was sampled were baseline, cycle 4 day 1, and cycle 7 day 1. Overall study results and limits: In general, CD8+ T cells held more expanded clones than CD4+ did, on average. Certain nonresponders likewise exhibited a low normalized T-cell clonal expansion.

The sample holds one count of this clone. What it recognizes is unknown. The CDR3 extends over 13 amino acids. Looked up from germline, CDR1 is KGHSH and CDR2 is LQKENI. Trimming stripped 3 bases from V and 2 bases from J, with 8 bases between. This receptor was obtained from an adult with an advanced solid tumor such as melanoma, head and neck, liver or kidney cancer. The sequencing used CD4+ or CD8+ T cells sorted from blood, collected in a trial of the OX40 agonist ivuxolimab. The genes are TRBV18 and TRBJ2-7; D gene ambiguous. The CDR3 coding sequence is TGTGCCAGCTCACCCACGGGCCCCTACGAGCAGTACTTC. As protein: CASSPTGPYEQYF.